These 20 T cell receptor beta chains originate from one sample sequenced in a study of CD8+CD57+ T cells in acquired aplastic anemia. The study, taken as a whole, reports: The diversity of CD8+CD57+ cells in patients was lower than that of total CD4+ and CD8+ pools.

The template used for profiling TCR beta VDJ and CDR3 was genomic DNA. MiXCR, applied by TCRdb to the reads, yields one record per CDR3 protein. Here the sample spans 15,000 to 20,000 distinct CDR3 sequences, over 35% being singletons. These TCRs are of unknown antigen specificity. Whoever was chosen for sequencing had shown CD8+CD57+ cell expansion by flow cytometry. The sequenced sample was CD8+CD57+ T cells sorted from PBMCs. Subset of the sample: bead-enriched CD8+CD57+ effector memory T cells from SAA patients. These receptors all stem from a human donor with aplastic anemia.

This clonotype was counted between two and nine times. The chain couples TRBV9 to TRBJ2-3; 7 bases align to TRBD2. CDR1 and CDR2 (germline): SGDLS, YYNGEE. J was trimmed by 3 bases and V by 0 bases; bases with no gene match: 7. This CDR3 spans 16 amino acids. The CDR3 DNA reads as TGTGCCAGCAGCGTAGACGGCGGGAGCGGGACAGATACGCAGTATTTT. As protein: CASSVDGGSGTDTQYF.

This clonotype turned up a few times. The V and J genes are TRBV2 and TRBJ2-3; D is undetermined. The CDR3 sequence is 11 residues long. V was clipped by 5 bases and J by 4 bases, with 4 bases between them. Per germline, CDR1 SNHLY and CDR2 FYNNEI. CDR3 amino acids: CASSLADTQYF. The DNA of the CDR3 is TGTGCCAGCAGTCTAGCAGATACGCAGTATTTT.

This clonotype was seen more than once but under ten times. This chain joins TRBV24-1 and TRBJ2-7; TRBD2 might be the D (6 bases). From germline, CDR1 is KGHDR and CDR2 SFDVKD. V lost 4 bases, J lost 1 base, and 7 bases lay in between. This CDR3 contains 13 residues. The CDR3 sequence: CATSEGTSYEQYF. CDR3 DNA sequence: TGTGCCACCAGTGAGGGGACTTCCTACGAGCAGTACTTC.

The gene calls are TRBV2 and TRBJ2-5, with D uncertain. The germline V and J ends were trimmed by 4 bases and 0 bases, with 9 bases remaining between them. The V gene's germline CDR1 is SNHLY and CDR2 FYNNEI. CDR3 length: 14 residues. The CDR3 loop reads CASSASRYQETQYF. The CDR3 DNA reads as TGTGCCAGCAGTGCTTCACGGTACCAAGAGACCCAGTACTTC.

V gene TRBV6-1 combines with J gene TRBJ2-3; D not certain. This CDR3 region has 15 residues. CDR1 and CDR2 from the germline V gene are MNHNS and SASEGT. Trimming took off 6 bases at V and 3 bases at J, with 16 bases between the two ends. In DNA, the CDR3 is TGTGCCAGCAGCGAAAGCGCGGACGGTACAGATACGCAGTATTTT. It translates to CASSESADGTDTQYF.

The J gene is TRBJ2-3, the V gene TRBV16; D is possibly TRBD1 (6 bases). V gave up 1 base and J gave up 1 base, with 15 bases separating them. The germline gives CDR1 KGHSY, CDR2 FQNENV. This CDR3 has 17 residues. Here the CDR3 reads CASSQYWTKGGTDTQYF. The CDR3 DNA sequence: TGTGCCAGCAGCCAATATTGGACCAAGGGGGGCACAGATACGCAGTATTTT.

This chain uses TRBV19 with TRBJ1-3; D is uncertain. Germline V CDR1 and CDR2: LNHDA, SQIVND (reference sequence). This CDR3 is built from 16 residues. Trimming removed 5 bases at V and 0 bases at J, with 14 bases between. The chain's CDR3 is CASSAGSYASGNTIYF. The CDR3 DNA reads TGTGCCAGTAGTGCGGGGTCTTACGCCTCTGGAAACACCATATATTTT. The variable domain in full, with the rest retrieved from reference TRBV19 and TRBJ1-3, is DGGITQSPKYLFRKEGQNVTLSCEQNLNHDAMYWYRQDPGQGLRLIYYSQIVNDFQKGDIAEGYSVSREKKESFPLTVTSAQKNPTAFYLCASSAGSYASGNTIYFGEGSWLTVV.

The chain recombines TRBV7-9 with TRBJ1-1, with D unresolved. The V and J ends lost 5 bases and 1 base respectively, with 11 bases between them. The CDR3 length is 14 residues. CDR1 is SEHNR, CDR2 FQNEAQ, per germline (reference sequence). The CDR3 DNA follows: TGTGCCAGCAGCCCCGAGGGAGAGAACACTGAAGCTTTCTTT. Translation: CASSPEGENTEAFF.

This clonotype has at least ten counts. The chain joins TRBV6-1 to TRBJ1-2; TRBD1 agrees at 7 bases. The CDR3 contains 16 residues. CDR1 is MNHNS and CDR2 is SASEGT in the germline V gene. V was clipped by 5 bases and J by 2 bases; unmatched bases: 11. The CDR3 protein is CASSPPQGSGNYGYTF. The CDR3 DNA sequence: TGTGCCAGCAGTCCACCACAGGGGTCGGGAAACTATGGCTACACCTTC.

The J gene is TRBJ2-7, the V gene TRBV7-3; D gene uncertain. Germline CDR1 SGHTA, CDR2 FQGTGA. The germline V and J ends were trimmed by 1 base and 5 bases, with 9 bases remaining between them. This CDR3 contains 13 residues. The CDR3 is CASSLRANNEQYF. DNA for the CDR3: TGTGCCAGCAGCTTAAGGGCAAACAACGAGCAGTACTTC.

In this sample, this clonotype turned up many times. The gene calls are TRBV29-1 and TRBJ2-5, with a weak D call TRBD1 (7 bases). V gave up 6 bases and J gave up 4 bases, with 18 bases separating them. The CDR3 consists of 14 residues. In germline, CDR1 is SQVTM, CDR2 ANQGSEA. CDR3 nucleotide sequence: TGCAGCGTGTATACAGGGGAAGCGGGAGAGACCCAGTACTTC. This translates into CSVYTGEAGETQYF.

The chain couples TRBV4-1 to TRBJ2-7, with D possibly being TRBD2 (6 bases). V shed 1 base and J shed 4 bases, with 8 bases lying between them. The CDR3 is 13 residues long. Germline-derived CDR1 and CDR2 are MGHRA and YSYEKL. CDR3 sequence (DNA): TGCGCCAGCAGCCAAGTTCGGGGGTACGAGCAGTACTTC. This gives the protein CASSQVRGYEQYF.

The table lists this clonotype with a few counts. The chain is built from TRBV10-2 and TRBJ2-1; TRBD2 matches at 8 bases. This CDR3 is built from 15 residues. The germline CDR1 and CDR2 sequences are WSHSY and SAAADI. V lost 2 bases, J lost 7 bases, and 7 bases stayed unmatched. The CDR3 nucleotides read TGCGCCAGCAGTGAGAAGGCGGGAGGATGGAATGAGCAGTTCTTC. It codes for CASSEKAGGWNEQFF.

This clonotype appeared a few times. The chain has TRBV11-2 and TRBJ2-3, with 8 bases that match TRBD2. Unmatched junction bases numbered 1, after V lost 2 bases and J lost 0 bases. Germline assignment: CDR1 SGHAT and CDR2 FQNNGV. The CDR3 length is 15 residues. The CDR3 DNA reads TGTGCCAGCAGCTTACAGCGGGGGAGCACAGATACGCAGTATTTT. Encoded protein: CASSLQRGSTDTQYF.

This clonotype came up many times. The chain uses TRBV15 and TRBJ2-7, with D maybe TRBD2 (5 bases). The CDR3 has 16 residues. V was clipped by 3 bases and J by 2 bases, with 17 bases between them. Germline lookup yields CDR1 LNHNV and CDR2 YYDKDF (reference sequence). The CDR3 region is CATSSAFEGSAYEQYF. In nucleotides, the CDR3 is TGTGCCACCAGCAGTGCTTTCGAAGGTAGCGCCTACGAGCAGTACTTC. The whole variable domain, filled in from reference TRBV15 and TRBJ2-7, reads DAMVIQNPRYQVTQFGKPVTLSCSQTLNHNVMYWYQQKSSQAPKLLFHYYDKDFNNEADTPDNFQSRRPNTSFCFLDIRSPGLGDTAMYLCATSSAFEGSAYEQYFGPGTRLTVT.

This clonotype was counted many times. The DNA for the CDR3 is TGTGCCAGCAGCTTTCTTGTGGGACCTCAAGAGACCCAGTACTTC. Translating it yields CASSFLVGPQETQYF. V and J are TRBV11-2 and TRBJ2-5; D may correspond to TRBD1 or TRBD2 (5 bases each). CDR3 length equals 15 residues. The germline CDR1 and CDR2 sequences are SGHAT and FQNNGV. Trimming cost V 3 bases and J 2 bases, with 13 bases left between them.

This clonotype was observed at least ten times. CDR3 amino acids: CSARIDPGGPTNEKLFF. CDR3 DNA: TGCAGTGCTAGAATCGATCCCGGGGGTCCAACTAATGAAAAACTGTTTTTT. The V gene is TRBV20-1, the J gene TRBJ1-4, with D maybe TRBD1 (5 bases). The ends were cut back, 2 bases at V and 0 bases at J, with 16 bases in the middle. The CDR3 extends over 17 amino acids. Germline assignment: CDR1 DFQATT and CDR2 SNEGSKA (reference sequence).

The chain joins TRBV6-1 to TRBJ1-4, with 9 nucleotides matching TRBD1. The J segment lost 7 bases and the V segment lost 6 bases, leaving 12 bases of the junction unmatched. Germline V gene sequence: CDR1 MNHNS, CDR2 SASEGT. The CDR3 sequence is 16 residues long. CDR3 amino acids: CASRGQGGVLGEKLFF. The CDR3 DNA reads TGTGCCAGCAGGGGACAGGGTGGGGTGCTAGGTGAAAAACTGTTTTTT.

This chain joins TRBV29-1 and TRBJ2-5; a weak D match, TRBD1 (6 bases). V was cut by 6 bases and J by 4 bases, with 18 bases left in between. The germline gives CDR1 SQVTM, CDR2 ANQGSEA. The CDR3 is 14 amino acids. The CDR3 nucleotides are TGCAGCGTCTACAAACCGGACAGATTAGAGACCCAGTACTTC. Its protein is CSVYKPDRLETQYF.

This clonotype was seen a few times. CDR3: CSATGGWNEQFF. CDR3 nucleotides: TGCAGTGCTACGGGAGGGTGGAATGAGCAGTTCTTC. V gene TRBV20-1 combines with J gene TRBJ2-1; 8 bases are a match to TRBD2. This CDR3 is built from 12 residues. V shed 4 bases and J 7 bases; nucleotides not matched to a gene: 3. Germline lookup yields CDR1 DFQATT and CDR2 SNEGSKA (reference sequence).